Below, 4 T cell receptor beta chains from the same sample are listed, as sequenced in a study of blood T cell repertoires in COVID-19. Libraries were prepared by immunoSEQ multiplex PCR; TCRdb keeps only in-frame clonotypes and omits some of them. The sample shows about 260,000 clones, around 90% of them seen only once. Sample: PBMCs or T cells enriched from blood (not recorded which). The source of these receptors is a man between 45 and 60 years old who had been exposed to COVID-19.

This clone was observed a single time. The chain joins TRBV5-1 to TRBJ2-1, with 12 bases matching TRBD2. Germline trimming cut 3 bases from V and 8 bases from J; bases unmatched to any gene: 9. Germline CDR1 reads SGHRS; CDR2 reads YFSETQ. This CDR3 has 16 amino acids. The CDR3 coding sequence is TGCGCCAGCAGCTACCAGACTAGCGGGAGTTCCGATGAGCAGTTCTTC. The encoded protein is CASSYQTSGSSDEQFF.

J is TRBJ2-2 and V is TRBV24-1; D might be TRBD1 (5 bases). The CDR3 consists of 15 residues. Germline V gene sequence: CDR1 KGHDR, CDR2 SFDVKD. V shed 3 bases and J shed 5 bases, with 12 bases lying between them. This chain's CDR3 is CATSDPQGWTGELFF. CDR3 nucleotide sequence: TGTGCCACCAGTGATCCCCAGGGCTGGACCGGGGAGCTGTTTTTT.

The J gene is TRBJ2-3, the V gene TRBV12-3 or TRBV12-4, with a weak D call TRBD2 (6 bases). The V end lost 9 bases, the J end lost 5 bases, and 12 bases lay between the germline ends. There are 12 residues in the CDR3. The DNA of the CDR3 is TGTGCCAGTCGGCGGGATGAAGATACGCAGTATTTT. Its protein product is CASRRDEDTQYF.

V usage is TRBV4-2 and J usage is TRBJ1-2, with 7 bases fitting TRBD1. This CDR3 has 13 residues. Losses at the gene ends were 3 bases for V and 6 bases for J; bases not matched to a gene: 4. Germline V gene sequence: CDR1 LGHNA, CDR2 YNFKEQ. DNA for the CDR3: TGTGCCAGCAGCCATAAGACAGGGCATGGCTACACCTTC. Protein product: CASSHKTGHGYTF.